This entry features one T cell receptor (beta chain) sequence. Germline is not matched at one junction end, which may reflect a read error. Germline loops: CDR1 MGHRA, CDR2 YSYEKL. The CDR3 consists of 14 residues. This specimen comes from a study of blood T cell repertoires in COVID-19. Study context: From the United States, Italy and Spain came samples of acute and convalescent COVID-19. The cDNA or gDNA used as material had been derived from T cells, B-cell-depleted T cells, or PBMCs.

How the authors handled the data: It was from reference gene primer amplification that nucleated cell counts were estimated. Repertoires were generated with immunoSEQ multiplex PCR, while TCRdb's copy carries only in-frame clones and drops some. D and trimming were read from the DNA, whereas the V and J calls and clone size are those reported in that table. This sample has 150,000 or so clones, with 80% to 90% found just once. The sequencing input was peripheral blood. The chain couples TRBV4-1 to TRBJ2-7; 8 bases are a match to TRBD1. The clonotype originates from a human donor in a cohort sampled during active COVID-19. The CDR3 here is CASSQDITGGWVNF. Here the CDR3 DNA reads TGCGCCAGCAGCCAAGACATCACAGGGGGATGGGTAAACTTC.